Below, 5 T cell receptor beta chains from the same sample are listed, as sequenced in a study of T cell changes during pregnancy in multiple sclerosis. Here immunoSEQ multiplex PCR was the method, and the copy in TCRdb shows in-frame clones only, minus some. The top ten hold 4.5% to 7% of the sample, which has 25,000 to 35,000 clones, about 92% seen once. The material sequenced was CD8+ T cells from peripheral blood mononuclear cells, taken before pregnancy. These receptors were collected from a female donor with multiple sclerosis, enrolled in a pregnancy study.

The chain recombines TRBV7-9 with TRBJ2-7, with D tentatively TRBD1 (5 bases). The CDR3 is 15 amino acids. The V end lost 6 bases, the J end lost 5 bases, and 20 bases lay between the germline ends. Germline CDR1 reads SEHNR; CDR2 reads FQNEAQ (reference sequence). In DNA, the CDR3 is TGTGCCAGCAGTCGTGGACAACAAAATCCGGACGAGCAGTACTTC. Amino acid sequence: CASSRGQQNPDEQYF.

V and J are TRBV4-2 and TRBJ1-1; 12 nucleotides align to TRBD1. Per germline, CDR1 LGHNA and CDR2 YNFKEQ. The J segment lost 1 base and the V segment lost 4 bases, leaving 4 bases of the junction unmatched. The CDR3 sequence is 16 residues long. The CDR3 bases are TGTGCCAGCAGCCCTGGGACAGGGGGCCAGAACACTGAAGCTTTCTTT. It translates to CASSPGTGGQNTEAFF.

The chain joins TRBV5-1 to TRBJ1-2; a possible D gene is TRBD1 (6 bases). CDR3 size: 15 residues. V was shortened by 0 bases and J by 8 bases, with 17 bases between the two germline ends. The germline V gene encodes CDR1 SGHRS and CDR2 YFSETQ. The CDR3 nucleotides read TGCGCCAGCAGCTTGGCCTTCGAAAACAGGGACGGCTACACCTTC. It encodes CASSLAFENRDGYTF.

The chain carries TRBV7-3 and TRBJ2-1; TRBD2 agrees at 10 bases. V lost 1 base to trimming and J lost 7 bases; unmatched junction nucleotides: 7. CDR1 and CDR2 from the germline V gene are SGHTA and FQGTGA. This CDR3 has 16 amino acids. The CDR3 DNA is TGTGCCAGCAGCTTAAAACTAGCGGGAACCTCTAATGAGCAGTTCTTC. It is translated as CASSLKLAGTSNEQFF.

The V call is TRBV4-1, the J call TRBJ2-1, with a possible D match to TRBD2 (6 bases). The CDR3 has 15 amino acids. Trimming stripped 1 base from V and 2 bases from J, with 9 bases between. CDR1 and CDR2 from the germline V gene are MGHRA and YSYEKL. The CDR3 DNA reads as TGCGCCAGCAGCCAAGTCGGGAGAGCCTACAATGAGCAGTTCTTC. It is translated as CASSQVGRAYNEQFF.